This T cell receptor beta chain was captured in a study of blood T cell repertoires in COVID-19. About the study: Researchers got acute and convalescent COVID-19 samples from the United States, Italy and Spain. T cells, B-cell-depleted T cells, or PBMCs provided the cDNA or gDNA that served as material.

A single count supports this clone. The length of the CDR3 is 14 residues. In germline, CDR1 is LGHNA, CDR2 YSLEER. V lost 1 base, J lost 2 bases, and 8 bases lay in between. Original processing methods: Reference gene primer amplification gave nucleated cell count estimates. Produced via immunoSEQ multiplex PCR; TCRdb's table is partial and in-frame only. That table is the source of V, J and clone size, and D and trimming were worked out from the DNA. The sample lists about 78,000 clones, approximately 86% occurring once. This rearrangement joins TRBV4-3 to TRBJ2-5; D is perhaps TRBD2 (6 bases). Sequencing was carried out using peripheral blood. The clonotype comes from a man aged 50 to 59 with active or convalescent COVID-19. CDR3 amino acids: CASSQGGVQETQYF. For the CDR3, the DNA is TGCGCCAGCAGCCAAGGGGGGGTTCAAGAGACCCAGTACTTC.